This entry lists 11 T cell receptor beta chains sequenced from one sample in a study of T-cell memory formation after mild COVID-19. TCRdb fed the 5' RACE reads into MiXCR, producing one record per CDR3 protein. The sample records about 260,000 distinct CDR3 sequences, 16% being singletons. What was sequenced was PBMCs or a T cell subset sorted from them (not recorded which). All receptors come from a man aged 18 to 30 who had mild COVID-19 (a few samples of this study predate the infection). Cell type and time point are not known.

The V and J genes are TRBV7-2 and TRBJ1-5; a weak D match, TRBD1 (5 bases). The CDR3 is 16 amino acids. V lost 5 bases and J lost 0, with 14 bases in between. Germline CDR1 and CDR2: SGHTA and FQGNSA. CDR3 sequence reads: CASSPIGDLSNQPQHF. DNA for the CDR3: TGTGCCAGCAGCCCCATCGGGGACCTTAGCAATCAGCCCCAGCATTTT.

J is TRBJ1-1 and V is TRBV6-1, with 7 positions matching TRBD1. Germline CDR1 reads MNHNS; CDR2 reads SASEGT. The trim removed 6 bases at V and 0 bases at J, leaving 4 bases unmatched. There are 14 residues in the CDR3. This CDR3 is CASRLGGVNTEAFF. In nucleotides, the CDR3 is TGTGCCAGCAGACTAGGGGGCGTGAACACTGAAGCTTTCTTT.

This clonotype was observed a handful of times. The rearrangement links TRBV6-2 or TRBV6-3 to TRBJ1-2; maybe TRBD1 (6 bases). Trimming cost V 2 bases and J 8 bases, with 12 bases left between them. CDR3 length: 13 amino acids. The germline V gene has CDR1 MNHEY and CDR2 SVGEGT. In DNA form, the CDR3 reads TGTGCCAGCAGTTACGCGGGGGCAGGGGGCTACACCTTC. The encoded protein is CASSYAGAGGYTF.

The chain employs TRBV7-9 and TRBJ2-7; D is undetermined. V was cut by 1 base and J by 5 bases, with 9 bases left in between. Germline-derived CDR1 and CDR2 are SEHNR and FQNEAQ (reference sequence). The CDR3 runs to 13 residues. The CDR3: CASSLGERHEQYV. The CDR3 DNA follows: TGTGCCAGCAGCTTAGGTGAAAGGCACGAGCAGTACGTC.

The chain uses TRBV4-1 and TRBJ1-1; TRBD1 aligns across 7 bases. The CDR3 covers 14 residues. Trimming removed 1 base from V and 3 bases from J; junction bases left unmatched: 2. The germline V gene has CDR1 MGHRA and CDR2 YSYEKL. CDR3 region: CASSQVDRDTEAFF. DNA of the CDR3: TGCGCCAGCAGCCAAGTTGACAGGGACACTGAAGCTTTCTTT.

The chain employs TRBV12-3 or TRBV12-4 and TRBJ2-3; 7 nucleotides match TRBD2. The length of the CDR3 is 15 residues. Trimming removed 5 bases from V and 6 bases from J; junction bases left unmatched: 11. The CDR3 DNA is TGTGCCAGCAGTCGGGGACTAATCTTGGGGGATACGCAGTATTTT. Translation gives CASSRGLILGDTQYF.

The chain employs TRBV7-3 and TRBJ2-1; no definite D call. Trimming pared 4 bases from V and 2 bases from J, leaving 12 bases between. The germline CDR1 and CDR2 sequences are SGHTA and FQGTGA. This CDR3 region has 15 residues. The CDR3 region has the DNA TGTGCCAGCAGCTCCGACTTCGCCCCCTACAATGAGCAGTTCTTC. Encoded protein: CASSSDFAPYNEQFF.

This clonotype was detected ten times or more. For the CDR3, the DNA is TGTGCCAGCAGCTCGGACCTTAGCTCCTACAATGAGCAGTTCTTC. Translating it yields CASSSDLSSYNEQFF. This chain joins TRBV7-6 and TRBJ2-1; unclear D gene. This CDR3 region has 15 residues. V was shortened by 4 bases and J by 0 bases, with 10 bases between the two germline ends. From germline, CDR1 is SGHVS and CDR2 FNYEAQ.

This clonotype appeared many times. The CDR3: CASSLDMNTGELFF. In DNA, the CDR3 is TGCGCCAGCAGCTTGGACATGAACACCGGGGAGCTGTTTTTT. The rearrangement joins TRBV5-1 to TRBJ2-2; unclear D gene. The length of the CDR3 is 14 residues. V was cut by 0 bases and J by 1 base, with 4 bases left in between. Germline V gene data show CDR1 as SGHRS and CDR2 as YFSETQ.

The chain recombines TRBV18 with TRBJ2-1, with a possible D match to TRBD2 (6 bases). CDR1 is KGHSH and CDR2 is LQKENI in the germline V gene. Trimming stripped 2 bases from V and 9 bases from J, with 11 bases between. This CDR3 contains 13 residues. The CDR3 reads CASSPSGGVEQFF. The CDR3 nucleotides read TGTGCCAGCTCACCAAGTGGCGGGGTTGAGCAGTTCTTC.

This clonotype appeared many times. The chain recombines TRBV6-6 with TRBJ2-1; 12 nucleotides align to TRBD1. The V and J ends lost 5 bases and 4 bases, in that order; junction bases with no gene match: 3. CDR3 length equals 15 residues. Germline V lookup: CDR1 MNHNY, CDR2 SVGAGI (reference sequence). The CDR3 bases are TGTGCCAGCAGTACGGGACAGGGGGCTTACAATGAGCAGTTCTTC. Translating it yields CASSTGQGAYNEQFF.